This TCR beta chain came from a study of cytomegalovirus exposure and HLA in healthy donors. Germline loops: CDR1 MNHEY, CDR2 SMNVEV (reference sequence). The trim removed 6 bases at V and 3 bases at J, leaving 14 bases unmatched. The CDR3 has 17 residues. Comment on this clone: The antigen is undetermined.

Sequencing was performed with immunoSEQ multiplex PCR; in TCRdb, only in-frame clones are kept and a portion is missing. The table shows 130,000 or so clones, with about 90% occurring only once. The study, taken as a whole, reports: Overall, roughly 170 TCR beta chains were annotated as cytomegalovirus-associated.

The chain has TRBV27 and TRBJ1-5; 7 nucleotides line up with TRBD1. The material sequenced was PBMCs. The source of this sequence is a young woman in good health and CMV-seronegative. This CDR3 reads CASSLGAGGFVNQPQHF. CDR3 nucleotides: TGTGCCAGCAGCCTGGGGGCAGGGGGATTCGTCAATCAGCCCCAGCATTTT.